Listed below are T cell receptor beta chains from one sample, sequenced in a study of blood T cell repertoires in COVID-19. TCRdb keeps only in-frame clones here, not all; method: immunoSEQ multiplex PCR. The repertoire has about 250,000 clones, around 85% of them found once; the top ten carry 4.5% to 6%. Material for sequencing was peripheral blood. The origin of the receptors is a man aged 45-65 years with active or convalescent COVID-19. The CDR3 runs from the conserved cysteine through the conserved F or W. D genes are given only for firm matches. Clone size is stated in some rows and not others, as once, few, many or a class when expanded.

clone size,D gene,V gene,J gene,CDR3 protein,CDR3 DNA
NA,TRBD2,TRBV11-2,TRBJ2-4,CASSFTSGSRYKNIQYF,TGTGCCAGCAGCTTTACTAGCGGGAGTCGGTACAAAAACATTCAGTACTTC
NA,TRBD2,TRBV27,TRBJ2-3,CASSLSGTSGTDTQYF,TGTGCCAGCAGTTTATCCGGGACTAGCGGCACAGATACGCAGTATTTT
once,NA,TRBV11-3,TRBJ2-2,CASSTTEGELFF,TGTGCCAGCAGCACGACTGAGGGGGAGCTGTTTTTT
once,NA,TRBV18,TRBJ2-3,CASSPGSDTQYF,TGTGCCAGCTCACCAGGCTCAGATACGCAGTATTTT
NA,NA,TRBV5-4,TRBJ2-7,CASSLLASEQYF,TGTGCCAGCAGCTTGCTAGCAAGCGAGCAGTACTTC
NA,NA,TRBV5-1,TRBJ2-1,CASSQLRRGNEQFF,TGCGCCAGCAGCCAGCTCCGCAGGGGCAATGAGCAGTTCTTC
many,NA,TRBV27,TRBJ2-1,CATAGTAIHNEQFF,TGTGCCACCGCGGGGACCGCCATTCACAATGAGCAGTTCTTC
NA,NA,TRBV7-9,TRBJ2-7,CASSLVGRSGEQYF,TGTGCCAGCAGCTTAGTTGGGAGATCCGGCGAGCAGTACTTC
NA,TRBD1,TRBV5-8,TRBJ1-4,CASSLGDRGGIEKLFF,TGTGCCAGCAGCTTGGGTGACAGGGGTGGTATTGAAAAACTGTTTTTT
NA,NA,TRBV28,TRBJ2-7,CASKMPSRYEQYF,TGTGCCAGCAAGATGCCTAGCAGGTACGAGCAGTACTTC
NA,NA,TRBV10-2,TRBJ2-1,CASSVQGIEQFF,TGCGCCAGCAGTGTACAGGGAATTGAGCAGTTCTTC
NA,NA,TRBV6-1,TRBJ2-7,CASSEGRGLSSLSYEQYF,TGTGCCAGCAGTGAAGGGAGGGGTCTATCCTCCTTGTCCTACGAGCAGTACTTC
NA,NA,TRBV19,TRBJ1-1,CATRGIAEAFF,TGTGCCACCCGGGGGATCGCTGAAGCTTTCTTT
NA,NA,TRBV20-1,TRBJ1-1,CSASAASRAFF,TGCAGTGCTTCGGCGGCCAGTCGGGCTTTCTTT
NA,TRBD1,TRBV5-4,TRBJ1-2,CASSHWNRGQDYGYTF,TGTGCCAGCAGCCACTGGAACAGGGGGCAAGACTATGGCTACACCTTC
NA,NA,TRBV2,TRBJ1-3,CASSEVAGAISSGNTIYF,TGTGCCAGCAGTGAGGTGGCAGGGGCTATCAGCTCTGGAAACACCATATATTTT
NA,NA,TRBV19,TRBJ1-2,CASSILSENYGYTF,TGTGCCAGTAGTATTCTTTCGGAGAACTATGGCTACACCTTC
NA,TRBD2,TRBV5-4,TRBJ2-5,CASSLGRGRDRETQYF,TGTGCCAGCAGCTTGGGGCGCGGGAGGGATCGGGAGACCCAGTACTTC
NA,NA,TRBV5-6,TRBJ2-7,CASSRGGGHEQYF,TGTGCCAGCAGCCGGGGCGGGGGCCACGAGCAGTACTTC
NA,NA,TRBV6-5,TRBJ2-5,CASSSHFETQYF,TGTGCCAGCAGTTCCCACTTTGAGACCCAGTACTTC
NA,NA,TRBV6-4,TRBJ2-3,CASAPSGTGDTQYF,TGTGCCAGCGCCCCTAGCGGGACAGGCGATACGCAGTATTTT
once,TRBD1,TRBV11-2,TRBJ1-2,CASSHNNRGGYGYTF,TGTGCCAGCAGCCATAATAACAGGGGGGGCTATGGCTACACCTTC
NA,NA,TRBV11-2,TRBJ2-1,CASSLRGRLFGEQFF,TGTGCCAGCAGCTTACGAGGCAGACTTTTTGGTGAGCAGTTCTTC
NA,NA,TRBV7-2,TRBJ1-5,CASSPGGQGGQPQHF,TGTGCCAGCAGCCCCGGGGGGCAGGGCGGCCAGCCCCAGCATTTT
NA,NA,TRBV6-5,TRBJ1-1,CASSAREVAEAFF,TGTGCCAGCAGCGCCCGTGAGGTAGCTGAAGCTTTCTTT
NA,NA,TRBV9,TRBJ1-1,CASSEGDGSEAFF,TGTGCCAGCAGCGAGGGGGACGGATCTGAAGCTTTCTTT
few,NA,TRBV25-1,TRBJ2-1,CASSEAGSSYNEQFF,TGTGCCAGCAGTGAGGCGGGGTCCTCCTACAATGAGCAGTTCTTC
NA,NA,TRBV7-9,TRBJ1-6,CASSPTGSGSPLHF,TGTGCCAGCAGCCCTACAGGGTCCGGTTCACCCCTCCACTTT
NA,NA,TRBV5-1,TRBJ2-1,CASSLSGNEQFF,TGCGCCAGCAGCCTTAGCGGCAATGAGCAGTTCTTC
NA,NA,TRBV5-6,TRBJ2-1,CASSLGQGQYNEQFF,TGTGCCAGCAGCTTGGGTCAGGGTCAATACAATGAGCAGTTCTTC
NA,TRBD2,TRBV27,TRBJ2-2,CASILAGDTGELFF,TGTGCCAGCATACTAGCGGGAGACACCGGGGAGCTGTTTTTT
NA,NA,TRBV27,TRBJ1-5,CASSPLGTVYSNQPQHF,TGTGCCAGCAGTCCCTTGGGCACGGTTTATAGCAATCAGCCCCAGCATTTT
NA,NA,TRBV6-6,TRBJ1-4,CASSRGGNEKLFF,TGTGCCAGCAGCCGGGGGGGTAATGAAAAACTGTTTTTT
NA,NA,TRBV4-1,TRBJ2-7,CASSQVPGAVYEQYF,TGCGCCAGCAGCCAAGTTCCGGGAGCGGTCTACGAGCAGTACTTC
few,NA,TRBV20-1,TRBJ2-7,CSAPRAYEQYF,TGCAGTGCTCCCCGCGCCTACGAGCAGTACTTC
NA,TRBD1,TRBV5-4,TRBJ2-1,CASSPQGQAFTEFF,TGTGCCAGCAGCCCCCAGGGACAGGCCTTCACGGAGTTCTTC
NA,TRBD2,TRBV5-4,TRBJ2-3,CASSLGILAGSDTQYF,TGTGCCAGCAGCCTTGGAATACTAGCGGGATCAGATACGCAGTATTTT
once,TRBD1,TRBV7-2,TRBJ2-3,CASCSLGTGIKDTQYF,TGTGCCAGCTGCAGCCTCGGGACAGGCATTAAAGATACGCAGTATTTT
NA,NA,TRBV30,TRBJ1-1,CAFSQERAFF,TGTGCCTTTTCACAGGAGAGGGCTTTCTTT
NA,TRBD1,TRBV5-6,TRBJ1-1,CASSLGDRVNTEAFF,TGTGCCAGCAGCTTGGGGGACAGAGTTAACACTGAAGCTTTCTTT
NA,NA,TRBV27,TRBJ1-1,CASSPLDRDNTEAFF,TGTGCCAGCAGTCCACTGGACAGAGATAACACTGAAGCTTTCTTT
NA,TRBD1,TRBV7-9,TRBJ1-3,CASSPSSGGIGNTIYF,TGTGCCAGCAGCCCTAGCTCAGGGGGCATTGGAAACACCATATATTTT
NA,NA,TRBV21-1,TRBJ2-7,CASYLGQHKSGDEQYF,TGTGCCAGCTACCTAGGACAGCATAAATCAGGGGACGAGCAGTACTTC
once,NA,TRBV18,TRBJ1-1,CASSPSSRTEAFF,TGTGCCAGCTCACCATCAAGCCGGACTGAAGCTTTCTTT
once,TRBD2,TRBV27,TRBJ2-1,CASSHWTSGRTYNEQFF,TGTGCCAGCAGCCACTGGACTAGCGGGAGGACCTACAATGAGCAGTTCTTC
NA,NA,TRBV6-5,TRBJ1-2,CATSRQPNYGYTF,TGTGCCACCTCGCGACAGCCCAACTATGGCTACACCTTC
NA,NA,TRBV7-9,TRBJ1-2,CASSLGTNYGYTF,TGTGCCAGCAGCCTAGGGACAAACTATGGCTACACCTTC
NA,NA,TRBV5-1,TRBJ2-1,CASSLALATGDNEQFF,TGCGCCAGCAGCTTAGCCCTAGCGACGGGGGACAATGAGCAGTTCTTC